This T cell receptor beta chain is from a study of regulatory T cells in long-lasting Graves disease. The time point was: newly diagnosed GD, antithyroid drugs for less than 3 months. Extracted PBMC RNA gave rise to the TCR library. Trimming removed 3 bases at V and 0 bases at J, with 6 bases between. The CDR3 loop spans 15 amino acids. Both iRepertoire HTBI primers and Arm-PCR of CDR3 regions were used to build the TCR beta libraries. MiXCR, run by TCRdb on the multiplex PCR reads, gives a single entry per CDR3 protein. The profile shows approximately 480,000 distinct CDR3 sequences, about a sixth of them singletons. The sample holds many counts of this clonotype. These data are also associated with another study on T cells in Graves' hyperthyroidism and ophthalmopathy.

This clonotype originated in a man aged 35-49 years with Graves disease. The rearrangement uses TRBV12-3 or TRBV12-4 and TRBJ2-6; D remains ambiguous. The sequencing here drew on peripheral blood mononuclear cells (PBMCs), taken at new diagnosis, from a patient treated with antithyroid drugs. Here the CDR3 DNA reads TGTGCCAGCAGTTTGTCTGGCTCTGGGGCCAACGTCCTGACTTTC. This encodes CASSLSGSGANVLTF.